This T cell receptor (beta chain) was captured by sequencing in a study of a mutant IDH1 vaccine in newly diagnosed glioma. As for the study in general: Patients were started on vaccination 4-6 weeks after radiotherapy alone, or with temozolomide cycles. A roughly 60% male, about 38% female split and a mean age of approximately 38 years characterized treated patients. The earlier regimen, radiotherapy, temozolomide, or both, was most often both.

The V gene's germline CDR1 is SGHKS and CDR2 YYEKEE (reference sequence). This CDR3 is 13 amino acids long. V was trimmed by 1 base and J by 7 bases, leaving 12 bases between them. Time point here: week 47, end of study. A single vaccine dose contained 300 ug of mutant IDH1 20-mer peptide, and topical imiquimod was used with it. New astrocytomas of WHO grade 3 or 4 that were IDH1-mutant and ATRX-lost were found in the donors. A remark on this clone: Its specificity is unknown.

The repertoire was sequenced with immunoSEQ multiplex PCR; TCRdb's copy has only in-frame clones and lacks some. Of tens of thousands of clones in the sample, approximately 89% are singletons; the top ten hold under 2.5%. The chain links TRBV5-5 to TRBJ2-7; maybe TRBD2 (6 bases). This clonotype was obtained from a man in his forties with glioma. The input for sequencing was PBMCs, taken from a glioma patient whose treatment included an IDH1 peptide vaccine. The CDR3 DNA sequence: TGTGCCAGCAGCTTGATGGGGGACTTGGAGCAGTACTTC. Its translation: CASSLMGDLEQYF.